The 27 T cell receptor beta chains reported below all come from one sample, sequenced in a study of immune characterization of retroperitoneal liposarcoma. TCRdb re-called the PCR reads with MiXCR, one entry per CDR3 protein. The sample records about 18,000 distinct CDR3 sequences, 35% to 40% being singletons. Sample: blood. All receptors derive from a male donor with retroperitoneal liposarcoma.

This clonotype has just one count. This sequence joins TRBV7-8 and TRBJ2-3; TRBD2 matches 11 bases. The trim removed 5 bases at V and 2 bases at J, leaving 12 bases unmatched. The CDR3 length is 18 residues. CDR1 is SGHVS and CDR2 is FQNEAQ in the germline V gene. The DNA of the CDR3 is TGTGCCAGCAGCCCCCCAGGACTAGCGGGTTCCGACACAGATACGCAGTATTTT. This gives the protein CASSPPGLAGSDTDTQYF. Combining the CDR3 with reference TRBV7-8 and TRBJ2-3 gives the whole variable domain GAGVSQSPRYKVAKRGQDVALRCDPISGHVSLFWYQQALGQGPEFLTYFQNEAQLDKSGLPSDRFFAERPEGSVSTLKIQRTQQEDSAVYLCASSPPGLAGSDTDTQYFGPGTRLTVL.

This chain uses TRBV6-4 with TRBJ2-2, with a possible D match to TRBD2 (6 bases). V was pared by 7 bases and J by 6 bases, with 18 bases between. This CDR3 is built from 15 residues. The germline gives CDR1 MRHNA, CDR2 SNTAGT. CDR3 sequence (DNA): TGTGCCAGCAAGCAGGAGGGTTCTTTCCCCGGGGAGCTGTTTTTT. It specifies CASKQEGSFPGELFF.

Remarks on this clonotype: A much larger clone differs by one base, so this may be a read error. V usage is TRBV25-1 and J usage is TRBJ2-1; perhaps TRBD2 as D (7 bases). Germline CDR1 reads MGHDK; CDR2 reads SYGVNS. CDR3 length: 14 amino acids. The CDR3 reads CASSKGEGYNEQVF. In nucleotides, the CDR3 is TGTGCCAGCAGTAAGGGGGAGGGCTACAATGAGCAGGTCTTC.

Sample share makes this clonotype medium-sized. The rearrangement joins TRBV12-3 or TRBV12-4 to TRBJ2-3; 14 bases map to TRBD2. The J call is uncertain, as TRBJ2-7 better fits the DNA end. This CDR3 region has 15 residues. The CDR3 DNA reads TGTGCCAGCAGTCTAGGGACTAGCGGGAGCGGTGAGCAGTACTTC. Protein sequence: CASSLGTSGSGEQYF.

About this clonotype: A much larger clone differs by one base, so this may be a read error. The missing conserved phenylalanine or tryptophan at the end of this CDR3 makes a read error likely. V is TRBV11-3 and J is TRBJ2-4; D might be TRBD1 (5 bases). The J call is in doubt because the DNA end fits TRBJ2-5 better. This CDR3 region has 12 residues. The V gene's germline CDR1 is SGHNT and CDR2 YENEEA. CDR3 residues: CASRQDQETQYV. CDR3 nucleotide sequence: TGTGCCAGCAGACAGGACCAAGAGACCCAGTACGTC.

The chain links TRBV12-3 or TRBV12-4 to TRBJ2-3, with 8 positions matching TRBD2. V shed 8 bases, J shed 6 bases, and the junction held 13 bases outside the gene matches. The CDR3 is 15 residues long. The CDR3 sequence: CASGLLAGFEDTQYF. The CDR3 nucleotides are TGTGCCAGCGGGCTTCTAGCGGGTTTTGAGGATACGCAGTATTTT.

As to this clonotype: A read error may account for a junction end that differs from germline. The rearrangement links TRBV6-1 to TRBJ1-2, with D possibly TRBD1 on 5 matching bases. CDR3 size: 14 residues. CDR1 is MNHNS, CDR2 SASEGT, per germline. The CDR3 nucleotides are TGTGCCAGCAGTGAAGAGGCAGGGCACTATGGCTACAACTTC. It specifies CASSEEAGHYGYNF.

This chain connects TRBV5-5 to TRBJ2-2; TRBD1 or TRBD2 may be the D gene (5 bases each). CDR1 is SGHKS, CDR2 YYEKEE, per germline (reference sequence). CDR3 length: 16 residues. The V gene lost 4 bases and the J gene lost 3 bases, with 16 bases spanning the gap. The CDR3 loop is CASSPGWGKDTGELFF. DNA for the CDR3: TGTGCCAGCAGCCCGGGGTGGGGGAAGGACACCGGGGAGCTGTTTTTT.

This clonotype was observed a few times. V gene TRBV27 combines with J gene TRBJ2-3; D remains unclear. The CDR3 length is 14 residues. Germline CDR1 and CDR2: MNHEY and SMNVEV (reference sequence). The germline V and J ends were trimmed by 5 bases and 0 bases, with 9 bases remaining between them. DNA of the CDR3: TGTGCCAGCAGTACCACCGGGAGCACAGATACGCAGTATTTT. Translating gives CASSTTGSTDTQYF.

This chain connects TRBV7-2 to TRBJ2-3; D gene unclear. The ends were cut back, 7 bases at V and 2 bases at J, with 7 bases in the middle. The length of the CDR3 is 12 residues. The germline CDR1 and CDR2 sequences are SGHTA and FQGNSA. CDR3: CASIVVTDTQYF. The CDR3 DNA sequence: TGTGCCAGCATCGTAGTCACAGATACGCAGTATTTT.

In this sample, this clonotype turned up once. A read error may produce the germline difference seen at one junction end. This chain joins TRBV6-5 and TRBJ2-7; D possibly corresponds to TRBD2 (6 bases). The CDR3 consists of 17 residues. CDR1 and CDR2 from the germline V gene are MNHEY and SVGAGI. The CDR3, as DNA: TGTGCCAGCAGTTCCTCCATAGGGCGGGGAGGAAGTTCACCCCTCCACTTC. It specifies CASSSSIGRGGSSPLHF.

By share of the sample, this clonotype is medium-sized (0.01 to 0.1%). The J gene is TRBJ2-5, the V gene TRBV10-1; D gene uncertain. Germline assignment: CDR1 WNHNN and CDR2 SYGVQD (reference sequence). Trimming took off 3 bases at V and 3 bases at J, with 8 bases between the two ends. CDR3 length: 13 amino acids. The CDR3 here is CASSEVGKETQYF. CDR3 in DNA: TGCGCCAGCAGTGAAGTGGGCAAAGAGACCCAGTACTTC.

Points on this clonotype: This could be a read error, since a much larger clone is one nucleotide away. The V gene is TRBV11-2, the J gene TRBJ2-7, with TRBD2 matching 7 bases. The last part of the DNA fits TRBJ2-1 better; the J call may be wrong. The CDR3 has 16 residues. CDR1 and CDR2 (germline): SGHAT, FQNNGV. This CDR3 is CASSGVDSGLYNEQFF. The CDR3 DNA sequence: TGTGCCAGCAGCGGGGTGGATAGCGGGCTCTACAATGAGCAGTTCTTC.

Details on this clonotype: With a much larger clone just one base away, this may be a read error. The genes are TRBV11-2 and TRBJ2-5; weak D call: TRBD1 (6 bases). With the DNA end fitting TRBJ2-7 better, the J assignment may be wrong. In germline, CDR1 is SGHAT, CDR2 FQNNGV. CDR3 length: 16 residues. CDR3 sequence (DNA): TGTGCCAGCAGCCCGTTATCGCCAGGGGCCGCCTACGAGCAGTACTTC. As protein: CASSPLSPGAAYEQYF.

Judged by abundance, this clonotype is medium-sized. The genes are TRBV6-1 and TRBJ2-5; D uncertain. Per germline, CDR1 MNHNS and CDR2 SASEGT. Trimming took 5 bases from V and 4 from J, leaving 8 bases between them. The CDR3 spans 12 residues. DNA for the CDR3: TGTGCCAGCAGTCACGATGGAGAGACCCAGTACTTC. Translating gives CASSHDGETQYF.

The chain uses TRBV25-1 and TRBJ2-1; possible D gene TRBD1, 5 bases. Per the germline V gene, CDR1 is MGHDK and CDR2 is SYGVNS. This CDR3 has 14 residues. The V end lost 3 bases, the J end lost 13 bases, and 19 bases lay between the germline ends. For the CDR3, the DNA is TGTGCCAGCAGTGATCCCAGGGTGCAAGAGACCCAGTTCTTC. It yields the protein CASSDPRVQETQFF. Together with reference TRBV25-1 and TRBJ2-1, the CDR3 gives the full variable domain: EADIYQTPRYLVIGTGKKITLECSQTMGHDKMYWYQQDPGMELHLIHYSYGVNSTEKGDLSSESTVSRIRTEHFPLTLESARPSHTSQYLCASSDPRVQETQFFGPGTRLTVL.

The V and J genes are TRBV4-1 and TRBJ2-2, with 7 bases aligning to TRBD1. Trimming took 2 bases from V and 2 from J; bases not matched to a gene: 2. Per the germline V gene, CDR1 is MGHRA and CDR2 is YSYEKL. This CDR3 has 15 amino acids. CDR3 DNA sequence: TGCGCCAGCAGCCAAACAGGGGATAACACCGGGGAGCTGTTTTTT. Amino acid sequence: CASSQTGDNTGELFF.

By share of the sample, this clonotype is medium-sized. The genes are TRBV27 and TRBJ2-7; tentatively, D is TRBD2 (5 bases). Germline CDR1 reads MNHEY; CDR2 reads SMNVEV (reference sequence). V was trimmed by 6 bases and J by 2 bases, leaving 17 bases between them. CDR3 length: 15 amino acids. This CDR3 is CASSPRGSAAYEQYF. CDR3 coding DNA: TGTGCCAGCAGCCCGAGAGGTTCAGCGGCCTACGAGCAGTACTTC.

V is TRBV7-6 and J is TRBJ2-5, with 9 nucleotides matching TRBD2. The DNA end is more similar to TRBJ2-1, so the J call may be wrong. The CDR3 sequence is 16 residues long. Germline values: CDR1 SGHVS, CDR2 FNYEAQ. This CDR3 reads CASSLIPGGRDNEQFF. The DNA of the CDR3 is TGTGCCAGCAGCTTAATTCCAGGCGGGAGGGACAATGAGCAGTTCTTC.

The sample holds many counts of this clonotype. This chain links TRBV11-3 with TRBJ2-1; maybe TRBD1 (6 bases). Germline loops: CDR1 SGHNT, CDR2 YENEEA. V lost 4 bases and J lost 7, with 11 bases in between. The CDR3 contains 13 residues. The CDR3 region has the DNA TGTGCCAGCAGCTCCCCTCAGGGGAATGAGCAGTTCTTC. Protein: CASSSPQGNEQFF.

V usage is TRBV6-2 or TRBV6-3 and J usage is TRBJ2-1; TRBD1 matches at 8 bases. The J call is doubtful: the DNA matches TRBJ2-7 better. CDR1 and CDR2 from the germline V gene are MNHEY and SVGEGT. The CDR3 runs 14 residues. CDR3 in DNA: TGTGCCAGCAGTTACTCGACAGGGGTCGACGAGCAGTACTTC. This gives the protein CASSYSTGVDEQYF.

This clonotype was observed at least ten times. The V gene is TRBV6-1, the J gene TRBJ2-3; 7 nucleotides match TRBD1. This CDR3 comprises 15 residues. Germline trimming cut 7 bases from V and 4 bases from J; bases unmatched to any gene: 11. The germline CDR1 and CDR2 sequences are MNHNS and SASEGT. The CDR3: CASTGPGQYSDTQYF. CDR3 nucleotides: TGTGCCAGCACTGGGCCGGGACAGTATTCAGATACGCAGTATTTT.

The rearrangement joins TRBV6-6 to TRBJ2-7; the D is unclear. The CDR3 spans 14 residues. Per germline, CDR1 MNHNY and CDR2 SVGAGI (reference sequence). Trimming cost V 0 bases and J 7 bases, with 13 bases left between them. The CDR3 DNA reads as TGTGCCAGCAGTTACTCGTCAGCCAGCAATGAGCAGTACTTC. This gives the protein CASSYSSASNEQYF.

The V gene is TRBV12-3 or TRBV12-4, the J gene TRBJ1-1; D is possibly TRBD1 (5 bases). Between the trimmed V and J ends, which lost 8 bases and 0 bases, there was a span of 13 bases. The CDR3 spans 14 residues. CDR3 amino acids: CASGLWDLNTEAFF. CDR3 DNA sequence: TGTGCCAGCGGATTATGGGACCTGAACACTGAAGCTTTCTTT.

Judged by abundance, this clonotype is medium-sized (0.01 to 0.1%). The J gene is TRBJ2-3, the V gene TRBV27, with a weak D call TRBD2 (5 bases). Trimming removed 5 bases from V and 7 bases from J, with 10 bases in between. The germline gives CDR1 MNHEY, CDR2 SMNVEV (reference sequence). The CDR3 spans 12 residues. The CDR3 DNA is TGTGCCAGCAGTCAGAGCGGTAATACGCAGTATTTT. It yields the protein CASSQSGNTQYF.

The V gene is TRBV27, the J gene TRBJ2-4, with TRBD2 matching over 10 bases. The J call is doubtful: the DNA matches TRBJ2-5 better. Germline CDR1 reads MNHEY; CDR2 reads SMNVEV (reference sequence). This CDR3 spans 19 amino acids. The CDR3 region has the DNA TGTGCCAGCAGTTTATTGCCCCTTTCGACTAGCGGGCCCCAAGAGACCCAGTACTTC. As protein: CASSLLPLSTSGPQETQYF.

The rearrangement links TRBV6-4 to TRBJ2-3, with 8 bases matching TRBD1. The germline CDR1 and CDR2 sequences are MRHNA and SNTAGT. The J segment lost 2 bases and the V segment lost 0 bases, leaving 4 bases of the junction unmatched. This CDR3 has 16 amino acids. CDR3 DNA sequence: TGTGCCAGCAGTGACTCTGAGACAGGGGACACAGATACGCAGTATTTT. Its protein is CASSDSETGDTDTQYF.